This entry lists 25 T cell receptor beta chains sequenced from one sample in a study of T cell responses to AZD1222 COVID-19 vaccine. Profiled with immunoSEQ multiplex PCR; TCRdb holds only in-frame clones, not every one. The sample shows 95,000 to 100,000 clones, over 75% of them seen only once. Sequenced material: peripheral blood, taken on day 0 of AZD1222 vaccination. All receptors derive from an adult in good health.

The rearrangement uses TRBV7-2 and TRBJ1-2; the match to TRBD1 covers 10 bases. CDR1 is SGHTA, CDR2 FQGNSA, per germline. Trimming at V came to 5 bases and at J to 4 bases, leaving 16 bases not matched to a gene. The CDR3 has 18 amino acids. CDR3 in DNA: TGTGCCAGCAGCCCAGAATTAAAATCGGGACAGGGGATCTATGGCTACACCTTC. This codes for CASSPELKSGQGIYGYTF.

The chain uses TRBV10-1 and TRBJ2-2, with 7 nucleotides matching TRBD1. The trim removed 5 bases at V and 4 bases at J, leaving 1 base unmatched. The germline CDR1 and CDR2 sequences are WNHNN and SYGVQD (reference sequence). The CDR3 runs to 13 residues. The CDR3 DNA follows: TGCGCCAGCAGTAGGACAGGCACCGGGGAGCTGTTTTTT. Protein sequence: CASSRTGTGELFF.

The chain joins TRBV3-1 (or the pseudogene TRBV3-2) to TRBJ1-6; TRBD1 is a possible D gene (6 bases). The CDR3 loop spans 15 amino acids. The germline CDR1 and CDR2 sequences are LGHDT and YNNKEL (reference sequence). Trimming took 6 bases from V and 7 from J, leaving 16 bases between them. This CDR3 reads CASRRTGTPNSPLHF. DNA of the CDR3: TGTGCCAGCAGGCGAACCGGGACACCGAATTCACCCCTCCACTTT.

DNA for the CDR3: TGCGCCAGCAGCTTGGTTAGCGGACAGGGTTACGAGCAGTACTTC. Protein: CASSLVSGQGYEQYF. This rearrangement joins TRBV5-1 to TRBJ2-7, with 8 nucleotides matching TRBD1. V was pared by 0 bases and J by 4 bases, with 6 bases of the junction left unmatched. There are 15 residues in the CDR3. Germline CDR1 SGHRS, CDR2 YFSETQ.

This chain links TRBV6-5 with TRBJ2-7; D not resolved. V was clipped by 5 bases and J by 6 bases, with 11 bases between them. Per germline, CDR1 MNHEY and CDR2 SVGAGI. CDR3 length equals 12 residues. The CDR3 reads CASSLDSSEQYF. For the CDR3, the DNA is TGTGCCAGCAGTCTCGACTCGAGCGAGCAGTACTTC.

The V gene is TRBV5-1, the J gene TRBJ1-1; tentatively, D is TRBD1 (5 bases). V shed 0 bases and J shed 10 bases, with 19 bases lying between them. From germline, CDR1 is SGHRS and CDR2 YFSETQ. The CDR3 contains 15 residues. In DNA form, the CDR3 reads TGCGCCAGCAGCTTGGGGCGGGGAATGCAGGGAGTAGCTTTCTTT. This translates into CASSLGRGMQGVAFF.

The J gene is TRBJ1-1, the V gene TRBV3-1 (or the pseudogene TRBV3-2); maybe TRBD1 (6 bases). The V gene's germline CDR1 is LGHDT and CDR2 YNNKEL (reference sequence). V lost 5 bases to trimming and J lost 1 base, with 14 bases between them. The length of the CDR3 is 15 residues. This CDR3 is CASSSQGHWNTEAFF. The CDR3 bases are TGTGCCAGCAGCTCGCAGGGGCACTGGAACACTGAAGCTTTCTTT.

The V and J genes are TRBV4-1 and TRBJ1-2; the D is unclear. Trimming left V 4 bases short and J 0 bases short, with 9 bases between. Per germline, CDR1 MGHRA and CDR2 YSYEKL. The CDR3 is made up of 14 amino acids. In nucleotides, the CDR3 is TGCGCCAGCAGCCCCCAGAATGCTAACTATGGCTACACCTTC. It translates to CASSPQNANYGYTF.

V is TRBV5-1 and J is TRBJ2-7; TRBD2 agrees at 7 bases. V dropped 0 bases and J dropped 0; count of bases not matched to a gene: 3. The CDR3 covers 15 residues. Germline V gene data show CDR1 as SGHRS and CDR2 as YFSETQ. CDR3 protein: CASSLAAGASYEQYF. The CDR3 DNA follows: TGCGCCAGCAGCTTGGCCGCGGGAGCCTCCTACGAGCAGTACTTC.

The chain combines TRBV12-5 with TRBJ2-5; 7 positions match TRBD1. V dropped 2 bases and J dropped 2; count of bases not matched to a gene: 8. Germline lookup yields CDR1 LGHNT and CDR2 FRNRAP. The CDR3 has 16 amino acids. CDR3 sequence reads: CASGLSRTGTQETQYF. The CDR3 DNA is TGTGCTAGTGGTTTGTCCCGGACAGGAACTCAAGAGACCCAGTACTTC.

The chain has TRBV5-1 and TRBJ2-3; no firm D call. Germline V lookup: CDR1 SGHRS, CDR2 YFSETQ. The CDR3 totals 16 residues. The V end was cut by 1 base, the J end by 3 bases, with 15 bases between. As DNA, the CDR3 is TGCGCCAGCAGCTTGCGGCTAGGTAAAAGAACAGATACGCAGTATTTT. Protein sequence: CASSLRLGKRTDTQYF.

This sequence joins TRBV7-9 and TRBJ1-2, with D perhaps matching TRBD1 (6 bases). Germline-derived CDR1 and CDR2 are SEHNR and FQNEAQ (reference sequence). The CDR3 spans 14 residues. Trimming stripped 5 bases from V and 2 bases from J, with 12 bases between. This CDR3 reads CASSALTGNYGYTF. The CDR3 DNA sequence: TGTGCCAGCAGCGCCCTAACAGGGAACTATGGCTACACCTTC.

The J gene is TRBJ2-1, the V gene TRBV2; 15 bases fit TRBD2. This CDR3 has 14 amino acids. Germline V gives CDR1 SNHLY, CDR2 FYNNEI. Trimming at V came to 6 bases and at J to 7 bases, leaving 1 base not matched to a gene. CDR3 protein: CASSGTSGRNEQFF. In DNA form, the CDR3 reads TGTGCCAGCAGCGGGACTAGCGGGAGGAATGAGCAGTTCTTC.

The CDR3 bases are TGTGCCTGGAGTGTAGGGGGGGCCCAAGAGACCCAGTACTTC. Protein product: CAWSVGGAQETQYF. The chain recombines TRBV30 with TRBJ2-5, with D possibly matching TRBD2 (7 bases). The CDR3 totals 14 residues. V was pared by 0 bases and J by 1 base, with 9 bases between. CDR1 is GTSNPN and CDR2 is SVGIG in the germline V gene (reference sequence).

Only a few counts were recorded for this clone. The V gene is TRBV28, the J gene TRBJ1-1; the match to TRBD1 covers 9 bases. CDR1 MDHEN and CDR2 SYDVKM come from the germline V gene. V gave up 10 bases and J gave up 10 bases; unmatched junction bases: 13. This CDR3 is built from 13 residues. The CDR3 spells CATLVRDRESAFF. As DNA, the CDR3 is TGTGCCACCTTAGTTCGGGACAGGGAGTCAGCTTTCTTT.

This clone was observed once. V is TRBV3-1 (or the pseudogene TRBV3-2) and J is TRBJ1-1; tentatively, D is TRBD1 (6 bases). Trimming shortened V by 1 base and J by 3 bases, and 18 bases separated the two germline ends. Germline V lookup: CDR1 LGHDT, CDR2 YNNKEL (reference sequence). CDR3 size: 17 residues. CDR3: CASSQGGAGFLYTEAFF. The CDR3 DNA reads TGTGCCAGCAGCCAAGGGGGGGCTGGATTTTTGTACACTGAAGCTTTCTTT.

The rearrangement uses TRBV5-4 and TRBJ2-1; 9 nucleotides line up with TRBD1. J was trimmed by 5 bases and V by 6 bases; bases with no gene match: 15. There are 17 residues in the CDR3. Germline V lookup: CDR1 SGHNT, CDR2 YYREEE (reference sequence). The CDR3 coding sequence is TGTGCCAGCAATGCCTGGTTGAGGACAGGGGCGGACAATGAGCAGTTCTTC. Translation: CASNAWLRTGADNEQFF.

The chain employs TRBV27 and TRBJ2-7, with 7 bases matching TRBD2. Germline V gene data show CDR1 as MNHEY and CDR2 as SMNVEV (reference sequence). CDR3 length equals 16 residues. J lost 5 bases, V lost 6 bases, and 16 bases had no gene match. The CDR3 coding sequence is TGTGCCAGCAGACAATCGCAGGGAGGGGAGGGAGACGAGCAGTACTTC. Its protein product is CASRQSQGGEGDEQYF.

In its sample, this clone was seen a few times. The chain employs TRBV7-9 and TRBJ2-5; D call uncertain. Trimming took off 0 bases at V and 3 bases at J, with 8 bases between the two ends. This CDR3 has 14 residues. Germline V gives CDR1 SEHNR, CDR2 FQNEAQ (reference sequence). The CDR3 spells CASSLARNEETQYF. CDR3 coding DNA: TGTGCCAGCAGCTTAGCCCGGAACGAAGAGACCCAGTACTTC.

The chain recombines TRBV19 with TRBJ1-6; D is undetermined. CDR1 is LNHDA, CDR2 SQIVND, per germline (reference sequence). Between the trimmed V and J ends, which lost 2 bases and 10 bases, there was a span of 12 bases. The CDR3 length is 14 residues. The CDR3 region is CASSINQRNSPLHF. CDR3 DNA: TGTGCCAGTAGTATAAACCAGCGGAACTCACCCCTCCACTTT.

The gene calls are TRBV7-2 and TRBJ2-7, with D uncertain. The germline CDR1 and CDR2 sequences are SGHTA and FQGNSA. Trimming pared 5 bases from V and 0 bases from J, leaving 11 bases between. CDR3 length equals 14 residues. CDR3 protein: CASSHRTASYEQYF. DNA of the CDR3: TGTGCCAGCAGCCATAGGACCGCCTCCTACGAGCAGTACTTC.

The V call is TRBV5-1, the J call TRBJ2-5, with a weak D call TRBD2 (5 bases). Germline values: CDR1 SGHRS, CDR2 YFSETQ. V was pared by 0 bases and J by 4 bases, with 7 bases between. The CDR3 spans 13 residues. CDR3 protein: CASSLAGGETQYF. The DNA of the CDR3 is TGCGCCAGCAGCTTGGCCGGAGGAGAGACCCAGTACTTC. The variable domain in full, with the rest retrieved from reference TRBV5-1 and TRBJ2-5, is KAGVTQTPRYLIKTRGQQVTLSCSPISGHRSVSWYQQTPGQGLQFLFEYFSETQRNKGNFPGRFSGRQFSNSRSEMNVSTLELGDSALYLCASSLAGGETQYFGPGTRLLVL.

This rearrangement joins TRBV2 to TRBJ1-3, with a weak D call TRBD1 (6 bases). CDR1 and CDR2 (germline): SNHLY, FYNNEI. V lost 2 bases to trimming and J lost 3 bases, with 14 bases between them. This CDR3 has 16 residues. The CDR3 DNA is TGTGCCAGCAGTGAAAGGGGGGCGCCGGGTGGAAACACCATATATTTT. As protein: CASSERGAPGGNTIYF.

The chain combines TRBV7-3 with TRBJ2-3, with 7 bases lining up with TRBD2. J was trimmed by 2 bases and V by 5 bases; bases with no gene match: 13. The CDR3 loop spans 17 amino acids. Germline V gene lookup returns CDR1 SGHTA and CDR2 FQGTGA. The CDR3 spells CASSRGGRALPTDTQYF. CDR3 bases: TGTGCCAGCAGCCGCGGTGGGAGGGCCCTACCCACAGATACGCAGTATTTT.

V usage is TRBV6-1 and J usage is TRBJ2-7, with 11 bases matching TRBD1. Unmatched junction bases numbered 2, after V lost 1 base and J lost 6 bases. Germline CDR1 and CDR2: MNHNS and SASEGT. The CDR3 contains 14 residues. CDR3 nucleotides: TGTGCCAGCAGTGAAGTGGGACAGGGGGGCGAGCAGTACTTC. It translates to CASSEVGQGGEQYF.